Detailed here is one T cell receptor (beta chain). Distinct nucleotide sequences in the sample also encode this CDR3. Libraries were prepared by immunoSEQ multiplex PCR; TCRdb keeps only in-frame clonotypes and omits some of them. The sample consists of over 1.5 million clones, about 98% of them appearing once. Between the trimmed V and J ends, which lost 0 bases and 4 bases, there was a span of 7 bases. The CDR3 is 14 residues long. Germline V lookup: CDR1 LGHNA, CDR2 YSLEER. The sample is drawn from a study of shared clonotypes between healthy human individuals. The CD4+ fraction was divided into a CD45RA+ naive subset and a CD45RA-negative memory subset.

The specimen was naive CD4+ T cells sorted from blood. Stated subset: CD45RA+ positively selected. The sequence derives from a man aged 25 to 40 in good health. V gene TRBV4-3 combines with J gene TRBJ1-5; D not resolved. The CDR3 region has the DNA TGCGCCAGCAGCCAAGATGGGAGAAATCAGCCCCAGCATTTT. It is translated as CASSQDGRNQPQHF.